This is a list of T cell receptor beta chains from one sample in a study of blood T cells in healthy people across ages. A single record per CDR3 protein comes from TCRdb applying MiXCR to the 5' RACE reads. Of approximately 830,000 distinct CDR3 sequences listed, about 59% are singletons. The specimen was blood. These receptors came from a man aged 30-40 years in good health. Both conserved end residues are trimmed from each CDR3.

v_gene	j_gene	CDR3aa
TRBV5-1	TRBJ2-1	ASSLAILAGAYNEQF
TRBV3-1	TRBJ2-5	ASSRNQESSQQY
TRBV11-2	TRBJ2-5	AGSLVFRDGDQETQY
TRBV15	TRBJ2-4	ATSRDLQGDIQY
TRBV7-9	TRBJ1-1	ASSLGGNSEAF
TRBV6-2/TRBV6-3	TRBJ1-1	ASSYVSYPWAF
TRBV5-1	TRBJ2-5	ASSRLAGAQETQY
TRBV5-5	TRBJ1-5	ASSLVGDSNQPQH
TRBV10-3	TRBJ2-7	AISESSQVSRYEQY
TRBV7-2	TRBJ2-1	ASRPTGGGNNEQF
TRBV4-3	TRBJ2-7	ASRPGLEGYYEQY
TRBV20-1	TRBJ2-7	SAGRVHEQY
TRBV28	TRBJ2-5	ASRGDKETQY
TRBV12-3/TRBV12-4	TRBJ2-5	ASSLQLYYSGQETQY
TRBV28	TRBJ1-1	ASSVGQHTEAF
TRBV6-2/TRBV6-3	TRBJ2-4	ASRIGTEDIQY
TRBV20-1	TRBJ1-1	SATTGLNTEAF